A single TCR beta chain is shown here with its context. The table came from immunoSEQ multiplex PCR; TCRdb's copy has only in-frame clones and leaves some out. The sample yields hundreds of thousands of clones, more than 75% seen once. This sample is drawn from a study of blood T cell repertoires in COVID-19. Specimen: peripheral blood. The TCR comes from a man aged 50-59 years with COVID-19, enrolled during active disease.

The CDR3 sequence is CASSQESRDFGREQFF. The CDR3 nucleotides are TGTGCCAGCAGCCAAGAATCCCGGGATTTTGGGCGGGAGCAGTTCTTC. The V call is TRBV4-2, the J call TRBJ2-1; the D gene is possibly TRBD2 (5 bases). This CDR3 has 16 amino acids. V was shortened by 0 bases and J by 10 bases, with 19 bases between the two germline ends. CDR1 and CDR2 (germline): LGHNA, YNFKEQ.